This TCR beta chain was observed in a study of molecular identifiers for immune sequencing clone quantification listed by TCRdb under 2018. About the investigation overall: For a replicate experiment, RNA from approximately 20,000 or 100,000 naive CD8 T cells was divided into five aliquots, and four of the five aliquots were sequenced. CD8 T cells were used in a methods study to benchmark molecular-identifier clustering-based TCR repertoire sequencing (MIDCIRS) and TCR RNA copy counting.

What the study reported, not specific to this receptor: Modeling estimated about 3.3 recovered TCR RNA copies per cell, compared with about 10 by digital PCR, which implies roughly 30% capture efficiency. Naive libraries contained spiked-in Jurkat TCR RNA (10 copies' worth), which is not part of the donor repertoire. When barcode sub-clustering was not used, chimeric consensus sequences inflated TCR diversity, with chimeras reaching as high as 47%. Identical TCR molecules sharing a barcode could cause highly expanded clone sizes to be underestimated. Even against a background of one million naive CD8 T cells, spiked-in Jurkat TCR RNA amounting to a single cell's worth was reported to be detectable. In CMV-specific effector cells, clones with more than 20 RNA copies contained over 98% of molecules, whereas in naive cells such clones contained under 1% of molecules.

The germline V gene specifies SQVTM as CDR1 and ANQGSEA as CDR2. CDR3 length: 15 amino acids, cysteine to phenylalanine. The only DNA kept is the CDR3, 45 bases in frame from the first base. The germline V end is reduced by 1 base and the J end by 7 bases; junction bases left unmatched: 7. Libraries of naive CD8 T cells were built from anywhere between roughly 18,000 and 1,000,000 sorted cells, with 10%, 30% or 50% of the purified RNA used. On a BD FACSAria II, naive CD8 T cells were FACS-sorted as CD8+CD4-CCR7+CD45RA+ and collected into RLT Plus buffer. To test detection sensitivity, Jurkat RNA equivalent to roughly eleven TCR copies was spiked into samples of roughly 17,000-1,000,000 naive CD8 T cells. CD8 T cells were enriched using RosetteSep CD8+ T Cell Enrichment Cocktail and Ficoll-Paque, and the enriched cells then underwent ACK red cell lysis. This clonotype was recorded a few times. It lacks a known antigen. No base-level quality is on record; no much larger clone is a single base apart.

Libraries came from PCR. This sample was sequenced with an Illumina HiSeq 4000. Bulk TCR libraries were made following a previously described method, with the TCR primers given in Table S5. The Qiagen AllPrep DNA/RNA kit was used to purify total RNA. Reads from multiple sequencing runs of the same library were pooled before analysis. In the original analysis: Reads were retained only if an exact TCR constant sequence was present, and the retained reads were trimmed to 150 nt and grouped according to their 12-nt molecular barcodes. Within each barcode group, reads were sub-clustered at a 15% Levenshtein threshold, and quality-weighted consensus sequences were built per RNA molecule. Non-functional sequences were filtered out, along with any lower-count sequence sitting one edit away from another sequence. Barcode sub-clusters with fewer than 20% of the maximum read count were removed, based on fitting two negative binomial distributions. TCRdb itself trimmed the public reads at Q25 with fastp, ran MiXCR and retained productive beta chains. Rows merge per CDR3 protein into single entries with the most common DNA and genes. These V and J calls are TCRdb output, not the study's own analysis. Within this sample are approximately 500,000 distinct CDR3 sequences, with over 20% of them counted one time only. About 0.8% of the sample is taken by the ten largest.

The rearranged segments are TRBV29-1 and TRBJ1-2; 12 junctional bases match TRBD1. The sequenced material came from naive CD8+ T cells from blood, with Jurkat cell RNA spiked in. The cell subset or site tag for this specimen amounts to: FACS-sorted CD8+CD4-CCR7+CD45RA+ naive T cells. This TCR was sampled from a human donor in good health. Some libraries in this study had Jurkat cell RNA spiked in. The CDR3 region has the sequence CSVEVGGQGARGYTF. Read as DNA, the sequence is TGCAGCGTTGAAGTAGGGGGACAGGGGGCGCGTGGCTACACCTTC. The entire variable domain, with the stretches around the CDR3 drawn from the reference TRBV29-1 and TRBJ1-2 proteins, is SAVISQKPSRDICQRGTSLTIQCQVDSQVTMMFWYRQQPGQSLTLIATANQGSEATYESGFVIDKFPISRPNLTFSTLTVSNMSPEDSSIYLCSVEVGGQGARGYTFGSGTRLTVV.